Below, one T cell receptor beta chain is given with its context. Its cognate antigen is unknown. These data originate in a study of post-analysis software for immune sequencing data. Study overall: Secondary progressive, relapsing-remitting and progressive-relapsing multiple sclerosis were among the included disease courses. Study findings and constraints: Roughly five TRBV segments appeared more often in patients than in controls, and TRBV5-6, TRBV5-1 and TRBV20-1 were among these.

Unique-molecular-identifier-tagged TCR beta cDNA libraries were used. TCRdb reprocessed the PCR reads via MiXCR and lists one record per CDR3 protein. The data show around 440,000 distinct CDR3 sequences, roughly 45% seen once. With 6 bases clipped from V and 2 bases from J, the junction kept 3 bases outside the gene matches. This CDR3 region has 13 residues. Germline assignment: CDR1 SQVTM and CDR2 ANQGSEA. The chain carries TRBV29-1 and TRBJ2-7; TRBD2 matches at 11 bases. Source material: blood. The receptor was isolated from a girl aged 5-17 years with multiple sclerosis. The CDR3 DNA follows: TGCAGCGTGACTAGCGGGACGACCTACGAGCAGTACTTC. Amino acids: CSVTSGTTYEQYF.